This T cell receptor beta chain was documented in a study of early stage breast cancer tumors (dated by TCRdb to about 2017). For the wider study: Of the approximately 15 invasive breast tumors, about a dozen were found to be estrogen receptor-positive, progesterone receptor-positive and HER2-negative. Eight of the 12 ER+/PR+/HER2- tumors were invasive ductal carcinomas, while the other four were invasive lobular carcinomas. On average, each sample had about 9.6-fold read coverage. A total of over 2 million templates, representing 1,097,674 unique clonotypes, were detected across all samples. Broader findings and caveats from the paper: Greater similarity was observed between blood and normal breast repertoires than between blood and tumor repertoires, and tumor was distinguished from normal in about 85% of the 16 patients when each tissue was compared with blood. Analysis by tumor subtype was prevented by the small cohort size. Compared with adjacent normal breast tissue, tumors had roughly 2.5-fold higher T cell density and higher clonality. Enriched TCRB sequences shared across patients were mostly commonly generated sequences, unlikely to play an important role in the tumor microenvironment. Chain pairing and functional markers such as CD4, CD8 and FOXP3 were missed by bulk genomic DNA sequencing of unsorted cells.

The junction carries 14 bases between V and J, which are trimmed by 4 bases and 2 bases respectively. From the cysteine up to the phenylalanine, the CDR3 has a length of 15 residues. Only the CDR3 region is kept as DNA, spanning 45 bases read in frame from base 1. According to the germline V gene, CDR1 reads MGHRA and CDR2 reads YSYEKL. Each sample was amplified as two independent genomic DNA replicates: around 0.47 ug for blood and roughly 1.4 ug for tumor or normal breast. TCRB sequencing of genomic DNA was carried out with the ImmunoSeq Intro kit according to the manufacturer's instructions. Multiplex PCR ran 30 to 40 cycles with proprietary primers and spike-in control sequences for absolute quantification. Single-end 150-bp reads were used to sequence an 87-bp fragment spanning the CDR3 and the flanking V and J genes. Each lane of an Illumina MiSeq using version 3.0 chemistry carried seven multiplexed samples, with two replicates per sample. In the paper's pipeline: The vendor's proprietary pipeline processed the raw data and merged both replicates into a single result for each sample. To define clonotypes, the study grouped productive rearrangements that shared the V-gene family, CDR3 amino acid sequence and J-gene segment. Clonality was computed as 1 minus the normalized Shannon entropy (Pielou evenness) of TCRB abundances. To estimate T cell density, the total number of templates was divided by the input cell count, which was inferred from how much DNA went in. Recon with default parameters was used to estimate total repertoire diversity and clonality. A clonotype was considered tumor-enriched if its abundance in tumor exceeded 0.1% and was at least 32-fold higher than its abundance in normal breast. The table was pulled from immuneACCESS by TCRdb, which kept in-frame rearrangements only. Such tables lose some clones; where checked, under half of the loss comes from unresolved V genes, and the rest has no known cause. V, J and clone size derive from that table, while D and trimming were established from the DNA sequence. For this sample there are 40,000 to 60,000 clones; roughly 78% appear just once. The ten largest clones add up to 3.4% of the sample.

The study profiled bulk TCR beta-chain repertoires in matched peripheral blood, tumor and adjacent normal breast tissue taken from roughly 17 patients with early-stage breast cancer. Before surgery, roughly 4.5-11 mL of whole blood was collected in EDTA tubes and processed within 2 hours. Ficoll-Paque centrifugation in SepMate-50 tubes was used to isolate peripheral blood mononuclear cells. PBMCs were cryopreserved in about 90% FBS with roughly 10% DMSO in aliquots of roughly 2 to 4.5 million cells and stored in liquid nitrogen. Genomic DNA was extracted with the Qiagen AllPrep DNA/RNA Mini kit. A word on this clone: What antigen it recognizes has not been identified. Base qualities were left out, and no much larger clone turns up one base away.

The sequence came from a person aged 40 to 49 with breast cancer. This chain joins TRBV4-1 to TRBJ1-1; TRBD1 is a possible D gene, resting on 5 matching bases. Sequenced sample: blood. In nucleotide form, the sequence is TGCGCCAGCAGCCTCATCCCCCAGGGAAACACTGAAGCTTTCTTT. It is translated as CASSLIPQGNTEAFF.